Presented here are 5 T cell receptor beta chains from one specimen sequenced in a study of shared clonotypes between healthy human individuals. TCRdb's table, derived via immunoSEQ multiplex PCR, lists solely in-frame clones and lacks some. This table holds roughly 700,000 clones, over 65% found once. The material sequenced was memory CD4+ T cells sorted from blood. The subset is: CD45RA-negative fraction. The source is a woman in her 30s in good health.

In regard to this clone: This CDR3 is also generated by other DNA sequences in the sample. The chain recombines TRBV6-5 with TRBJ1-1, with a weak D call TRBD1 (5 bases). Germline V CDR1 and CDR2: MNHEY, SVGAGI. CDR3 length: 14 residues. V was trimmed by 2 bases and J by 0 bases, leaving 7 bases between them. CDR3 nucleotide sequence: TGTGCCAGCAGTTACAACAGGTTGAACACTGAAGCTTTCTTT. This translates into CASSYNRLNTEAFF.

The chain employs TRBV7-2 and TRBJ2-1; D gene ambiguous. This CDR3 is 15 amino acids long. Germline CDR1 SGHTA, CDR2 FQGNSA. Trimming pared 4 bases from V and 2 bases from J, leaving 12 bases between. The CDR3 DNA follows: TGTGCCAGCAGCTCCCTATTCGGTCCCTACAATGAGCAGTTCTTC. This sequence encodes CASSSLFGPYNEQFF.

The count of this clone is one. V gene TRBV7-3 combines with J gene TRBJ1-5, with no clear D. CDR3 length equals 18 residues. V gave up 4 bases and J gave up 0 bases, with 19 bases separating them. Looked up from germline, CDR1 is SGHTA and CDR2 is FQGTGA. The CDR3 spells CASSSYSVPTYSNQPQHF. DNA for the CDR3: TGTGCCAGCAGCTCCTACAGTGTTCCAACTTATAGCAATCAGCCCCAGCATTTT.

The V gene is TRBV18, the J gene TRBJ2-7; TRBD1 agrees at 11 bases. V shed 2 bases, J shed 2 bases, and the junction held 8 bases outside the gene matches. Germline V CDR1 and CDR2: KGHSH, LQKENI. This CDR3 is built from 17 residues. DNA of the CDR3: TGTGCCAGCTCACCATTAATCCCGGGACAGGGGGCCTACGAGCAGTACTTC. It specifies CASSPLIPGQGAYEQYF.

The chain carries TRBV7-3 and TRBJ1-1; 8 positions match TRBD1. The junction had 5 bases not matched to a gene; V was cut back by 5 bases and J by 0 bases. There are 15 residues in the CDR3. CDR1 is SGHTA and CDR2 is FQGTGA in the germline V gene. The CDR3 DNA sequence: TGTGCCAGCAGCATGGCAGGGGGCCTGAACACTGAAGCTTTCTTT. This gives the protein CASSMAGGLNTEAFF.